Sequencing of this T cell receptor (beta chain) was carried out in a study of cytomegalovirus exposure and HLA in healthy donors. Whole-study context: Unique TCRs from HLA-typed donors, 65 million to 85 million of them, were held in an early data release.

Study-level results: In a later analysis, HLA-C alleles had the fewest associated TCRs, DRB1 alleles the most. Previously analyzed data showed that most TCR beta V segments were productive at a frequency of about 87% or about 30%.

Details on this clone: Antigen unknown.

CDR3 length equals 13 residues. Germline V gene sequence: CDR1 MDHEN, CDR2 SYDVKM. V lost 6 bases and J 4 bases, leaving 12 bases between the germline ends. Amplification used 60 Vbeta primers and 13 Jbeta primers. Authors' analysis steps: A follow-up analysis tallied about 80 million unique TCR beta chains, some 11 million shared. TCRdb's copy holds only in-frame clones and misses some; the assay was immunoSEQ multiplex PCR. V and J calls and clone size are copied from that table; D and trimming were computed from the DNA. Of some 91,000 clones listed, around 82% are singletons. The gene calls are TRBV28 and TRBJ1-1, with a weak D call TRBD1 (5 bases). This clonotype originated in a man in his forties in good health and CMV-seronegative. Material: PBMCs. CDR3 protein: CASSRPGGTEAFF. The CDR3 nucleotides read TGTGCCAGCAGCCGCCCCGGGGGCACTGAAGCTTTCTTT. The full variable domain, its missing parts supplied by reference TRBV28 and TRBJ1-1, is DVKVTQSSRYLVKRTGEKVFLECVQDMDHENMFWYRQDPGLGLRLIYFSYDVKMKEKGDIPEGYSVSREKKERFSLILESASTNQTSMYLCASSRPGGTEAFFGQGTRLTVV.